A single sample gave rise to the 32 T cell receptor beta chains below, sequenced in a study of T cells in localized non-small cell lung cancer. TCRdb keeps only in-frame clones here, not all; method: immunoSEQ multiplex PCR. The data contain about 21,000 clones, approximately 88% of them singletons. Source: peripheral blood, taken before any cancer treatment. The receptors originated from a man aged 40-75 years with stage I lung adenocarcinoma.

This chain links TRBV7-2 with TRBJ2-5; D call uncertain. The J call may be wrong; the DNA end is better matched by TRBJ2-7. CDR3 length: 14 amino acids. Germline-derived CDR1 and CDR2 are SGHTA and FQGNSA. CDR3 sequence: CASSLLMGGREQYF. DNA of the CDR3: TGTGCCAGCAGCTTATTAATGGGTGGGCGCGAGCAGTACTTC.

The chain is built from TRBV9 and TRBJ2-3, with TRBD2 matching over 8 bases. The germline V gene has CDR1 SGDLS and CDR2 YYNGEE. There are 16 residues in the CDR3. Trimming took 4 bases from V and 4 from J; bases not matched to a gene: 11. The CDR3 region has the DNA TGTGCCAGCAGCCCCCGGGAGGGGGGATTTGCAGATACGCAGTATTTT. Amino acid sequence: CASSPREGGFADTQYF.

The chain couples TRBV5-1 to TRBJ2-2; D unclear. With 0 bases removed from V and 1 base from J, the gap between germline ends came to 7 bases. Germline V gene lookup returns CDR1 SGHRS and CDR2 YFSETQ. This CDR3 is 15 amino acids long. CDR3 amino acids: CASSLVPGNTGELFF. The DNA of the CDR3 is TGCGCCAGCAGCTTGGTTCCGGGGAACACCGGGGAGCTGTTTTTT.

The chain joins TRBV29-1 to TRBJ2-2; D unclear. CDR1 is SQVTM and CDR2 is ANQGSEA in the germline V gene. V gave up 6 bases and J gave up 5 bases, with 7 bases separating them. The CDR3 length is 11 residues. The CDR3 loop is CSVGMTGELFF. The CDR3 DNA follows: TGCAGCGTCGGAATGACCGGGGAGCTGTTTTTT.

This chain links TRBV30 with TRBJ1-4; the match to TRBD1 covers 9 bases. V trimming: 4 bases; J trimming: 8 bases; junction bases outside the gene matches: 8. Germline loops: CDR1 GTSNPN, CDR2 SVGIG (reference sequence). The CDR3 sequence is 14 residues long. The CDR3 bases are TGTGCCTGGACTAGGACAGGGGAGGGGGAAAAACTGTTTTTT. Translating gives CAWTRTGEGEKLFF.

V is TRBV2 and J is TRBJ2-1; D not resolved. V gave up 5 bases and J gave up 4 bases, with 3 bases separating them. The CDR3 loop spans 11 amino acids. Germline V CDR1 and CDR2: SNHLY, FYNNEI. The CDR3, as DNA: TGTGCCAGCAGTCCTTACAATGAGCAGTTCTTC. It codes for CASSPYNEQFF.

The V and J genes are TRBV5-8 and TRBJ2-3; 10 nucleotides match TRBD2. The ends lost 4 bases at V and 6 bases at J; junction bases unmatched: 2. CDR3 size: 13 residues. The germline gives CDR1 SGHTS, CDR2 YDEGEE. As DNA, the CDR3 is TGTGCCAGCAGCGTGGGACTAGCGGATACGCAGTATTTT. It yields the protein CASSVGLADTQYF.

This chain joins TRBV19 and TRBJ1-2, with D maybe TRBD1 (6 bases). Looked up from germline, CDR1 is LNHDA and CDR2 is SQIVND (reference sequence). The CDR3 consists of 13 residues. V shed 7 bases and J shed 11 bases, with 20 bases lying between them. This chain's CDR3 is CASTPTGPPFYTF. The CDR3 DNA reads as TGTGCCAGTACCCCGACAGGCCCCCCGTTTTACACCTTC.

The count of this clone is one. The chain carries TRBV11-2 and TRBJ2-1, with TRBD2 matching 10 bases. Germline V CDR1 and CDR2: SGHAT, FQNNGV. The CDR3 consists of 16 residues. V was pared by 0 bases and J by 3 bases, with 2 bases of the junction left unmatched. This chain's CDR3 is CASSLEASGSYNEQFF. In DNA, the CDR3 is TGTGCCAGCAGCTTAGAGGCTAGCGGGAGCTACAATGAGCAGTTCTTC. Variable domain in full (rest from reference TRBV11-2 and TRBJ2-1): EAGVAQSPRYKIIEKRQSVAFWCNPISGHATLYWYQQILGQGPKLLIQFQNNGVVDDSQLPKDRFSAERLKGVDSTLKIQPAKLEDSAVYLCASSLEASGSYNEQFFGPGTRLTVL.

The genes are TRBV14 and TRBJ1-2; D is perhaps TRBD1 (6 bases). Trimming removed 7 bases from V and 7 bases from J, with 13 bases in between. This CDR3 is 12 amino acids long. Germline V gives CDR1 SGHDN, CDR2 FVKESK. The CDR3 protein is CASTLQGFGYTF. The CDR3 nucleotides are TGTGCCAGCACGCTACAGGGTTTTGGCTACACCTTC. The full variable domain, completed using reference TRBV14 and TRBJ1-2, is EAGVTQFPSHSVIEKGQTVTLRCDPISGHDNLYWYRRVMGKEIKFLLHFVKESKQDESGMPNNRFLAERTGGTYSTLKVQPAELEDSGVYFCASTLQGFGYTFGSGTRLTVV.

This chain links TRBV5-4 with TRBJ2-1; D may be TRBD1 or TRBD2 (6 bases each). The germline V gene has CDR1 SGHNT and CDR2 YYREEE (reference sequence). CDR3 length equals 16 residues. V lost 4 bases and J 4 bases, leaving 18 bases between the germline ends. The CDR3 region has the DNA TGTGCCAGCAGCACCCGGGGGCAGGGCAATTACAATGAGCAGTTCTTC. This translates into CASSTRGQGNYNEQFF.

This clone has just a few counts. J is TRBJ2-7 and V is TRBV6-1, with D possibly being TRBD1 or TRBD2 (6 bases each). This CDR3 is 14 amino acids long. CDR1 MNHNS and CDR2 SASEGT come from the germline V gene. The CDR3 protein is CASGGRGISYEQYF. The CDR3 DNA sequence: TGTGCGAGTGGGGGGCGGGGCATATCCTACGAGCAGTACTTC.

This chain joins TRBV6-6 and TRBJ2-1, with D perhaps matching TRBD2 (5 bases). In germline, CDR1 is MNHNY, CDR2 SVGAGI (reference sequence). V lost 7 bases, J lost 0 bases, and 10 bases lay in between. The CDR3 is made up of 14 amino acids. The DNA of the CDR3 is TGTGCCAGCACCCTAGGGAGCTCCTACAATGAGCAGTTCTTC. Translation gives CASTLGSSYNEQFF.

The CDR3 is CASSPRAGNTEAFF. As DNA, the CDR3 is TGTGCCAGCAGCCCTAGAGCGGGGAACACTGAAGCTTTCTTT. The chain uses TRBV5-6 and TRBJ1-1; D uncertain. Germline lookup yields CDR1 SGHDT and CDR2 YYEEEE. The length of the CDR3 is 14 residues. Trimming shortened V by 4 bases and J by 1 base, and 11 bases separated the two germline ends.

This clone was counted a few times. This chain joins TRBV6-5 and TRBJ2-1; no reliable D call. The V gene's germline CDR1 is MNHEY and CDR2 SVGAGI. This CDR3 is 14 amino acids long. V shed 3 bases and J shed 4 bases, with 10 bases lying between them. This chain's CDR3 is CASSYDLGYNEQFF. In nucleotides, the CDR3 is TGTGCCAGCAGTTATGACCTCGGATACAATGAGCAGTTCTTC.

CDR3 DNA: TGTGCCAGCAGTTTGACTAGAGGTAGCACAGATACGCAGTATTTT. Translation: CASSLTRGSTDTQYF. J is TRBJ2-3 and V is TRBV7-9; TRBD2 is a possible D gene (6 bases). The germline V gene has CDR1 SEHNR and CDR2 FQNEAQ (reference sequence). This CDR3 region has 15 residues. Between the trimmed V and J ends, which lost 6 bases and 0 bases, there was a span of 13 bases.

The chain recombines TRBV27 with TRBJ2-1; 13 nucleotides align to TRBD2. The CDR3 runs 18 residues. V lost 1 base to trimming and J lost 3 bases; unmatched junction nucleotides: 6. Germline loops: CDR1 MNHEY, CDR2 SMNVEV (reference sequence). CDR3 coding DNA: TGTGCCAGCAGTTTATATGGACTAGCGGGGGCCTACTACAATGAGCAGTTCTTC. This sequence encodes CASSLYGLAGAYYNEQFF.

This chain joins TRBV25-1 and TRBJ1-4; 8 bases agree with TRBD1. Germline V gene data show CDR1 as MGHDK and CDR2 as SYGVNS. This CDR3 has 15 amino acids. V lost 4 bases to trimming and J lost 5 bases; unmatched junction nucleotides: 6. Written as DNA, the CDR3 is TGTGCCAGCAGTGTTACCTGGGACAGGAATGAAAAACTGTTTTTT. The encoded protein is CASSVTWDRNEKLFF.

As DNA, the CDR3 is TGTGCCAGCAGCTTATTCGGTAGCGGTAACACCGGGGAGCTGTTTTTT. Translation: CASSLFGSGNTGELFF. The chain links TRBV11-3 to TRBJ2-2, with D possibly TRBD2 on 6 matching bases. The V end lost 2 bases, the J end lost 2 bases, and 12 bases lay between the germline ends. Germline CDR1 SGHNT, CDR2 YENEEA. This CDR3 has 16 amino acids.

The rearrangement links TRBV5-1 to TRBJ2-7; 9 nucleotides align to TRBD1. This CDR3 spans 16 amino acids. Germline V CDR1 and CDR2: SGHRS, YFSETQ. Losses at the gene ends were 4 bases for V and 0 bases for J; bases not matched to a gene: 8. The CDR3 loop is CASSPAGTGPSYEQYF. In DNA, the CDR3 is TGCGCCAGCAGCCCGGCGGGGACAGGGCCCTCCTACGAGCAGTACTTC.

A single count supports this clone. The V call is TRBV28, the J call TRBJ2-5; possible D gene TRBD2, 5 bases. The germline V gene encodes CDR1 MDHEN and CDR2 SYDVKM. Trimming took off 4 bases at V and 2 bases at J, with 17 bases between the two ends. The CDR3 totals 16 residues. Written as DNA, the CDR3 is TGTGCCAGCAGTTCCTCGACCTTACGCGGGCAAGAGACCCAGTACTTC. It is translated as CASSSSTLRGQETQYF. Complete variable domain (other parts from reference TRBV28 and TRBJ2-5): DVKVTQSSRYLVKRTGEKVFLECVQDMDHENMFWYRQDPGLGLRLIYFSYDVKMKEKGDIPEGYSVSREKKERFSLILESASTNQTSMYLCASSSSTLRGQETQYFGPGTRLLVL.

V usage is TRBV25-1 and J usage is TRBJ2-7, with TRBD1 matching over 8 bases. Germline V gene lookup returns CDR1 MGHDK and CDR2 SYGVNS. The trim removed 7 bases at V and 0 bases at J, leaving 8 bases unmatched. This CDR3 spans 15 amino acids. The CDR3: CASTGQDLYSYEQYF. The CDR3 DNA reads as TGTGCCAGCACGGGACAGGACCTTTACTCCTACGAGCAGTACTTC.

V is TRBV5-4 and J is TRBJ2-7, with a possible D match to TRBD1 (6 bases). CDR3 length: 15 residues. CDR1 is SGHNT, CDR2 YYREEE, per germline (reference sequence). Trimming pared 4 bases from V and 5 bases from J, leaving 19 bases between. CDR3 residues: CASSQVVQGTDEQYF. As DNA, the CDR3 is TGTGCCAGCAGCCAAGTGGTACAGGGTACCGACGAGCAGTACTTC.

V and J are TRBV7-6 and TRBJ1-6, with a tentative D call TRBD1 (5 bases). The length of the CDR3 is 16 residues. CDR1 is SGHVS and CDR2 is FNYEAQ in the germline V gene. V lost 1 base, J lost 9 bases, and 16 bases lay in between. The DNA for the CDR3 is TGTGCCAGCAGCTTAGATGGCGGGGGGTTGGCTTCACCCCTCCACTTT. The encoded protein is CASSLDGGGLASPLHF.

Turning to this clone: Other DNA sequences in the same sample also yield this CDR3. CDR3 sequence: CASSEGTYEQYF. In nucleotides, the CDR3 is TGTGCCAGCAGTGAAGGGACTTACGAGCAGTACTTC. The J gene is TRBJ2-7, the V gene TRBV6-1, with TRBD2 as a possible D gene (5 bases). The V gene's germline CDR1 is MNHNS and CDR2 SASEGT. This CDR3 has 12 residues. V shed 1 base and J shed 4 bases, with 5 bases lying between them.

The V and J genes are TRBV2 and TRBJ2-2, with 9 bases that match TRBD2. Germline V gene data show CDR1 as SNHLY and CDR2 as FYNNEI. The CDR3 length is 16 residues. J gave up 5 bases and V 2 bases, and 6 bases lay outside the gene matches. The CDR3 loop is CASSELSGRGTGELFF. DNA for the CDR3: TGTGCCAGCAGTGAACTTAGCGGGAGAGGGACCGGGGAGCTGTTTTTT. The variable domain in full, completed from reference TRBV2 and TRBJ2-2, reads EPEVTQTPSHQVTQMGQEVILRCVPISNHLYFYWYRQILGQKVEFLVSFYNNEISEKSEIFDDQFSVERPDGSNFTLKIRSTKLEDSAMYFCASSELSGRGTGELFFGEGSRLTVL.

The gene calls are TRBV7-3 and TRBJ2-1, with a weak D call TRBD1 (6 bases). The V gene's germline CDR1 is SGHTA and CDR2 FQGTGA. The CDR3 length is 16 residues. V was clipped by 6 bases and J by 0 bases, with 15 bases between them. This chain's CDR3 is CASSLAGASSYNEQFF. DNA of the CDR3: TGTGCCAGCAGTTTAGCAGGGGCGAGCTCCTACAATGAGCAGTTCTTC. Complete variable domain (other parts from reference TRBV7-3 and TRBJ2-1): GAGVSQTPSNKVTEKGKYVELRCDPISGHTALYWYRQSLGQGPEFLIYFQGTGAADDSGLPNDRFFAVRPEGSVSTLKIQRTERGDSAVYLCASSLAGASSYNEQFFGPGTRLTVL.

This rearrangement joins TRBV5-5 to TRBJ1-2; 9 nucleotides match TRBD1. Losses at the gene ends were 1 base for V and 7 bases for J; bases not matched to a gene: 11. CDR1 SGHKS and CDR2 YYEKEE come from the germline V gene (reference sequence). CDR3 length equals 16 residues. CDR3 region: CASSLSAGTGNLGYTF. Here the CDR3 DNA reads TGTGCCAGCAGCTTGAGTGCCGGGACAGGGAACCTTGGCTACACCTTC.

The J gene is TRBJ2-7, the V gene TRBV28; TRBD1 matches at 8 bases. With V trimmed by 6 bases and J by 4 bases, 14 bases remained unmatched. The CDR3 contains 16 residues. The germline CDR1 and CDR2 sequences are MDHEN and SYDVKM. The CDR3 nucleotides read TGTGCCAGCAGACCGCCCCGCAGGGGGCTAGGGTACGAGCAGTACTTC. Translating gives CASRPPRRGLGYEQYF.

The V and J genes are TRBV7-9 and TRBJ2-3; 7 bases are a match to TRBD2. After removal of 0 bases from V and 1 base from J, the junction contained 4 bases not matched to a gene. CDR1 SEHNR and CDR2 FQNEAQ come from the germline V gene (reference sequence). This CDR3 is built from 16 residues. In nucleotides, the CDR3 is TGTGCCAGCAGCTTAGCGAAGCGGGGCGGCACAGATACGCAGTATTTT. This gives the protein CASSLAKRGGTDTQYF. Full variable domain (missing parts from reference TRBV7-9 and TRBJ2-3): DTGVSQNPRHKITKRGQNVTFRCDPISEHNRLYWYRQTLGQGPEFLTYFQNEAQLEKSRLLSDRFSAERPKGSFSTLEIQRTEQGDSAMYLCASSLAKRGGTDTQYFGPGTRLTVL.

The chain recombines TRBV7-8 with TRBJ2-5, with 8 bases lining up with TRBD2. Unmatched junction bases numbered 15, after V lost 1 base and J lost 5 bases. The CDR3 is made up of 18 amino acids. Per the germline V gene, CDR1 is SGHVS and CDR2 is FQNEAQ. CDR3 bases: TGTGCCAGCAGCTTAGGAATAAGCGGGAGAGACGGCTTTGAGACCCAGTACTTC. This codes for CASSLGISGRDGFETQYF. Full variable domain (remainder filled in from reference TRBV7-8 and TRBJ2-5): GAGVSQSPRYKVAKRGQDVALRCDPISGHVSLFWYQQALGQGPEFLTYFQNEAQLDKSGLPSDRFFAERPEGSVSTLKIQRTQQEDSAVYLCASSLGISGRDGFETQYFGPGTRLLVL.

The genes are TRBV28 and TRBJ1-1; weak D call: TRBD1 (6 bases). V was cut by 6 bases and J by 2 bases, with 16 bases left in between. CDR1 and CDR2 from the germline V gene are MDHEN and SYDVKM. The CDR3 extends over 15 amino acids. The CDR3 loop is CASSYPGHRNTEAFF. Here the CDR3 DNA reads TGTGCCAGCAGCTACCCGGGACACCGAAACACTGAAGCTTTCTTT.